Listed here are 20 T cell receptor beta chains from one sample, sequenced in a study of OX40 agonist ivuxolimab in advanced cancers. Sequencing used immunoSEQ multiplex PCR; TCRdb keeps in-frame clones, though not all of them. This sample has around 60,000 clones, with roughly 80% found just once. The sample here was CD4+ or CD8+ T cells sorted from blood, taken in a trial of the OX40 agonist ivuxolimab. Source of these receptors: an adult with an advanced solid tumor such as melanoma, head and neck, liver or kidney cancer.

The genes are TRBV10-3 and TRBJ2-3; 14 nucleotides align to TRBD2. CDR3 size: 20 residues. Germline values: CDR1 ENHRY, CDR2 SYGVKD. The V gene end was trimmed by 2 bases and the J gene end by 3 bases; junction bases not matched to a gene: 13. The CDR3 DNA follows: TGTGCCATCAGTGAGCCCCCTCCCGAGACTAGCGGGAGGGCGACAGATACGCAGTATTTT. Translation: CAISEPPPETSGRATDTQYF.

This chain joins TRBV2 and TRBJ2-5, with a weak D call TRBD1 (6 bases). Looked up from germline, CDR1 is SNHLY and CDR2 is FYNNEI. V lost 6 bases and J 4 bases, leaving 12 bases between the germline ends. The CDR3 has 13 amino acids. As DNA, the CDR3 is TGTGCCAGCAGGGGACACGGGTCAGAGACCCAGTACTTC. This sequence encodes CASRGHGSETQYF.

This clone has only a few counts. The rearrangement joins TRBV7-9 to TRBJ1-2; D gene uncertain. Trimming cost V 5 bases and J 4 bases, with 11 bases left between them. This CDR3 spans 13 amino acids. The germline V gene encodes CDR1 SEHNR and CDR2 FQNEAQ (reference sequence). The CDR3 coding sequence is TGTGCCAGCAGCCCCGGTCAGAGCTATGGCTACACCTTC. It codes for CASSPGQSYGYTF.

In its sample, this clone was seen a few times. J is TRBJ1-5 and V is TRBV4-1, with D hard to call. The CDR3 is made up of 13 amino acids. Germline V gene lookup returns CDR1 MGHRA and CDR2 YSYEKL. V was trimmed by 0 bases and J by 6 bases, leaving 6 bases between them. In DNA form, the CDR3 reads TGCGCCAGCAGCCAAGATCAGCGTCAGCCCCAGCATTTT. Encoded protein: CASSQDQRQPQHF.

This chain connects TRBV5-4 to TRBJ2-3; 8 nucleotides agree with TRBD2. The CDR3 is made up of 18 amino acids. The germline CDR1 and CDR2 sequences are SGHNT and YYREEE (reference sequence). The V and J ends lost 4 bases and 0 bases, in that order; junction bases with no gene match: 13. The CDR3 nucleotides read TGTGCCAGCAGCCGGGAGGGTAGGGGGGGCCCTAGCACAGATACGCAGTATTTT. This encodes CASSREGRGGPSTDTQYF.

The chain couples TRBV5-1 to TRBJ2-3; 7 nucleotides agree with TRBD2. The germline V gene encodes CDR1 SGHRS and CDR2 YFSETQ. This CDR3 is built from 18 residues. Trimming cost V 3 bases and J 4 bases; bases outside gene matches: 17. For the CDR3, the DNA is TGCGCCAGCAGCTCTCAACCAAGCGGGACCCCCGGCGCAGATACGCAGTATTTT. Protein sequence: CASSSQPSGTPGADTQYF.

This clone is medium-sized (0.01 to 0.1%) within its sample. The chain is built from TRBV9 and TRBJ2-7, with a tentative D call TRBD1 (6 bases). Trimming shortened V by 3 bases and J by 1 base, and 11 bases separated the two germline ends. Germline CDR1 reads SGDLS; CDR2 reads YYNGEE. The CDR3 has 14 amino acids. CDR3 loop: CASSAWDTSYEQYF. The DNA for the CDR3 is TGTGCCAGCAGCGCCTGGGACACTTCCTACGAGCAGTACTTC.

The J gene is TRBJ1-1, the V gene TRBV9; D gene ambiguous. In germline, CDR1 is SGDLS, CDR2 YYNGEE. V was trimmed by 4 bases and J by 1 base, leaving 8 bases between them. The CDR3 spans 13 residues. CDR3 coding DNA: TGTGCCAGCAGCCAGAGATGGAACACTGAAGCTTTCTTT. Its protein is CASSQRWNTEAFF.

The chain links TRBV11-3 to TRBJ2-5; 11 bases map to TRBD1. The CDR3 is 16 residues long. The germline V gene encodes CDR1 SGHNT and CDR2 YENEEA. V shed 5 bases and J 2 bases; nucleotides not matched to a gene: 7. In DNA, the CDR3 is TGTGCCAGCAGCAAAGGACAGGGGGCTAAACAAGAGACCCAGTACTTC. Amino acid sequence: CASSKGQGAKQETQYF.

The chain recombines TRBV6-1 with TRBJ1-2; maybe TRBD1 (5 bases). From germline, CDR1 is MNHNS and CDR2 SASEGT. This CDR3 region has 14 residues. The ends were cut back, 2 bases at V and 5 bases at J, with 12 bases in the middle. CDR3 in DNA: TGTGCCAGCAGTGAAAACCACGGGGGTTATGGCTACACCTTC. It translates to CASSENHGGYGYTF.

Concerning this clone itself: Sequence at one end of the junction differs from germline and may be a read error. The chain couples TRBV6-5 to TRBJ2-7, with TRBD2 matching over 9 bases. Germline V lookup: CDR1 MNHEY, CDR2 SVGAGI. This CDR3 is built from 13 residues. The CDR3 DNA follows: TGTGCCAGCAGTCCCCCGGGCGGGAGGGCCGAAATCTTC. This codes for CASSPPGGRAEIF.

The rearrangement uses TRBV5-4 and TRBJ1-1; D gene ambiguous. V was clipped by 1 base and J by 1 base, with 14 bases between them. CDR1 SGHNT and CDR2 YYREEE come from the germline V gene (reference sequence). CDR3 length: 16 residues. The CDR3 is CASSLSPTAQNTEAFF. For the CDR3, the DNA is TGTGCCAGCAGCTTGTCCCCGACGGCCCAGAACACTGAAGCTTTCTTT. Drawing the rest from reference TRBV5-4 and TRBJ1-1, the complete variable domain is ETGVTQSPTHLIKTRGQQVTLRCSSQSGHNTVSWYQQALGQGPQFIFQYYREEENGRGNFPPRFSGLQFPNYSSELNVNALELDDSALYLCASSLSPTAQNTEAFFGQGTRLTVV.

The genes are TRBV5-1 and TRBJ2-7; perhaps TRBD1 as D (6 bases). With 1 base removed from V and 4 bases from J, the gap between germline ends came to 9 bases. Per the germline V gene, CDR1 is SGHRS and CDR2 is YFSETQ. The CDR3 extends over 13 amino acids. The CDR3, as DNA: TGCGCCAGCAGCTTGCAGGGGCAATACGAGCAGTACTTC. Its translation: CASSLQGQYEQYF. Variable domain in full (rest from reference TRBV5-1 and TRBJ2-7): KAGVTQTPRYLIKTRGQQVTLSCSPISGHRSVSWYQQTPGQGLQFLFEYFSETQRNKGNFPGRFSGRQFSNSRSEMNVSTLELGDSALYLCASSLQGQYEQYFGPGTRLTVT.

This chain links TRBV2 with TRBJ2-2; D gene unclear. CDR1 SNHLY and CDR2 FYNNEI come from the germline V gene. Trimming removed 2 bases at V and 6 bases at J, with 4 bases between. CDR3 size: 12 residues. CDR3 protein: CASSEFSGELFF. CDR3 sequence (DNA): TGTGCCAGCAGTGAATTTTCCGGGGAGCTGTTTTTT.

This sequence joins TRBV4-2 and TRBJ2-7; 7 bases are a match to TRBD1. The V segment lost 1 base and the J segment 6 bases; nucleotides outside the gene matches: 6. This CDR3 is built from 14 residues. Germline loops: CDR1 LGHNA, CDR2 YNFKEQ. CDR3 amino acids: CASSQVQAGGEQYF. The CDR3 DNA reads TGTGCCAGCAGCCAAGTTCAGGCAGGGGGCGAGCAGTACTTC.

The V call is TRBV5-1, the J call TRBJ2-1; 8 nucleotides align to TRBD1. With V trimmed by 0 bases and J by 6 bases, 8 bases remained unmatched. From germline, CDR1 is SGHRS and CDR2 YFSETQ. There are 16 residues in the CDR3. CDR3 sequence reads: CASSLDGQGGFNEQFF. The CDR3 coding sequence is TGCGCCAGCAGCTTGGACGGACAGGGAGGTTTCAATGAGCAGTTCTTC.

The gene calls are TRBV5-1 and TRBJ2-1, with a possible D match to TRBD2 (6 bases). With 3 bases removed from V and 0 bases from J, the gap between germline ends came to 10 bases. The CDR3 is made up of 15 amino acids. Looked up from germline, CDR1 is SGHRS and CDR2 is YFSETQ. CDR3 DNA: TGCGCCAGCAGCTCGGGGGTATACTCCTACAATGAGCAGTTCTTC. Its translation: CASSSGVYSYNEQFF.

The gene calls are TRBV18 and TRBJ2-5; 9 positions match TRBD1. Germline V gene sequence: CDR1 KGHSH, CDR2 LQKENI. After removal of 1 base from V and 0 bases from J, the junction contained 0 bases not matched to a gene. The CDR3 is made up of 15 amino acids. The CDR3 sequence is CASSPRTGDQETQYF. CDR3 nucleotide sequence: TGTGCCAGCTCACCACGGACAGGGGACCAAGAGACCCAGTACTTC.

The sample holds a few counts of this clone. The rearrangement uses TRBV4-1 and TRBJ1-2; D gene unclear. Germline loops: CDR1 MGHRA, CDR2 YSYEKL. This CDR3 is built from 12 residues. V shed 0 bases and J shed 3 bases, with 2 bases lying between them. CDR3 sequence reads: CASSQEYYGYTF. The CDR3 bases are TGCGCCAGCAGCCAAGAGTACTATGGCTACACCTTC.

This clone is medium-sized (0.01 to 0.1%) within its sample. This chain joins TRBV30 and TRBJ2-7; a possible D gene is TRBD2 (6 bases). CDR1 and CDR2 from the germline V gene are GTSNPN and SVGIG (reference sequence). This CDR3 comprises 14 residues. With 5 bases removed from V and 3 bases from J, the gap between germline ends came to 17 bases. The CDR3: CAWSPTGGIYEQYF. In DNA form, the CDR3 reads TGTGCCTGGTCCCCCACAGGCGGGATCTACGAGCAGTACTTC.